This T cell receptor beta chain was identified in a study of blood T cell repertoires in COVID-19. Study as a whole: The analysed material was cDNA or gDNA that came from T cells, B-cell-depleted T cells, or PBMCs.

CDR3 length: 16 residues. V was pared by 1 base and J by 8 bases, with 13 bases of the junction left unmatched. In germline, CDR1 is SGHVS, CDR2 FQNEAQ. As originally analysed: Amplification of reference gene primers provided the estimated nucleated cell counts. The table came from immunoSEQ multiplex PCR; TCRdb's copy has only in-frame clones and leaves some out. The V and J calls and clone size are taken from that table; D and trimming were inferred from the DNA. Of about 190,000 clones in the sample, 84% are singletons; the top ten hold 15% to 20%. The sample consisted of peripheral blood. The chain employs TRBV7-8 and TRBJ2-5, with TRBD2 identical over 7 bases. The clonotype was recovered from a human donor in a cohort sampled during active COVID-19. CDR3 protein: CASSLVLAGVPSTQYF. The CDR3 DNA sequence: TGTGCCAGCAGCTTAGTTCTTGCGGGAGTCCCATCTACCCAGTACTTC. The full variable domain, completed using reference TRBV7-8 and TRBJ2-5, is GAGVSQSPRYKVAKRGQDVALRCDPISGHVSLFWYQQALGQGPEFLTYFQNEAQLDKSGLPSDRFFAERPEGSVSTLKIQRTQQEDSAVYLCASSLVLAGVPSTQYFGPGTRLLVL.